Sequencing of this TCR beta chain was carried out in a study of T cell responses to AZD1222 COVID-19 vaccine. Study results and caveats: Regions left unmutated in variants are reportedly the target of nearly half of spike-specific TCRs.

Here immunoSEQ multiplex PCR was the method, and the copy in TCRdb shows in-frame clones only, minus some. The sample carries 90,000 to 150,000 clones, about nine tenths recorded once. Second-dose schedules of about 4 or about 12 weeks were combined. As concerns this clone: Its target is unknown.

V shed 6 bases and J shed 1 base, with 12 bases lying between them. In germline, CDR1 is MDHEN, CDR2 SYDVKM. The CDR3 is 14 amino acids. Here the sequenced sample was peripheral blood, taken 28 days after the second AZD1222 dose. The TCR comes from an adult who received the AZD1222 COVID-19 vaccine. This chain uses TRBV28 with TRBJ1-1, with D unresolved. The CDR3 DNA follows: TGTGCCAGCAGCCCTCCCGGCAGGAACACTGAAGCTTTCTTT. It specifies CASSPPGRNTEAFF.